Listed below are T cell receptor beta chains from one sample, sequenced in a study of molecular identifiers for immune sequencing clone quantification. TCRdb re-derived calls from the PCR reads in MiXCR, one entry per CDR3 protein. The repertoire holds about half a million distinct CDR3 sequences, with over 20% as singletons. Input material: naive CD8+ T cells from blood, with Jurkat cell RNA spiked in. The receptors originated from a human donor in good health. Some libraries in this study had Jurkat cell RNA spiked in. CDR3s include the opening cysteine and the closing phenylalanine or tryptophan. D genes are given only for firm matches. The size of a clone is reported for some rows only, either as once, few or many, or as a class for expanded clones.

>-|TRBV5-5|TRBJ2-5|many
CASSPVRVETQYF
TGTGCCAGCAGTCCGGTCAGGGTGGAGACCCAGTACTTC
>-|TRBV15|TRBJ2-1|few
CATIPTRGPSYNEQFF
TGTGCCACCATCCCTACGCGCGGGCCATCCTACAATGAGCAGTTCTTC
>-|TRBV6-2/TRBV6-3|TRBJ2-2|many
CASSYGVAGELFF
TGTGCCAGCAGTTACGGGGTGGCCGGGGAGCTGTTTTTT
>TRBD2|TRBV28|TRBJ2-3|many
CASRLLAGGTDTQYF
TGTGCCAGCAGACTACTAGCGGGGGGCACAGATACGCAGTATTTT
>-|TRBV7-9|TRBJ2-7|-
CASSNTGSPQYF
TGTGCCAGCAGCAATACAGGGTCCCCTCAGTACTTC
>-|TRBV15|TRBJ1-1|few
CATSRGGGNTEAFF
TGTGCCACCAGCAGAGGGGGCGGGAACACTGAAGCTTTCTTT
>-|TRBV19|TRBJ2-7|-
CASSILLGTQGNEQYF
TGTGCCAGTAGTATACTTCTCGGGACCCAGGGCAACGAGCAGTACTTC
>-|TRBV6-5|TRBJ1-1|few
CASSYWGGMNTEAFF
TGTGCCAGCAGTTACTGGGGGGGGATGAACACTGAAGCTTTCTTT
>TRBD1|TRBV7-2|TRBJ2-7|many
CASSLGQGMSSYEQYF
TGTGCCAGCAGCCTAGGACAGGGAATGAGCTCCTACGAGCAGTACTTC
>-|TRBV27|TRBJ2-2|many
CASSLWGNTGELFF
TGTGCCAGCAGTTTATGGGGGAACACCGGGGAGCTGTTTTTT
>TRBD2|TRBV7-9|TRBJ2-1|-
CASSLVAGTYNEQFF
TGTGCCAGCAGCTTAGTAGCGGGTACCTACAATGAGCAGTTCTTC
>TRBD2|TRBV11-2|TRBJ2-5|-
CASRRLSGGEETQYF
TGTGCCAGCAGGCGTCTTAGCGGGGGCGAGGAGACCCAGTACTTC
>-|TRBV7-2|TRBJ1-5|few
CASSLPDGTYQPQHF
TGTGCCAGCAGCCTCCCGGACGGGACCTATCAGCCCCAGCATTTT
>TRBD2|TRBV11-2|TRBJ2-3|many
CASSLAPPGTSGGALTDTQYF
TGTGCCAGCAGCTTAGCTCCTCCGGGGACTAGCGGGGGAGCGCTAACAGATACGCAGTATTTT
>TRBD2|TRBV20-1|TRBJ2-1|-
CSARSGRPVSGRLYNEQFF
TGCAGTGCTAGATCAGGCCGCCCGGTGAGCGGGAGGTTATACAATGAGCAGTTCTTC
>-|TRBV29-1|TRBJ1-1|many
CSVSISGGGTEAFF
TGCAGCGTCTCAATCTCCGGGGGTGGCACTGAAGCTTTCTTT
>-|TRBV13|TRBJ1-1|-
CASSLSREAFF
TGTGCCAGCAGCTTAAGTCGCGAAGCTTTCTTT
>-|TRBV11-3|TRBJ2-2|-
CASSAQGSGELFF
TGTGCCAGCAGCGCACAGGGATCCGGGGAGCTGTTTTTT
>-|TRBV4-3|TRBJ2-7|many
CASSQDVGRGYEQYF
TGCGCCAGCAGCCAAGATGTCGGTCGGGGCTACGAGCAGTACTTC
>TRBD2|TRBV7-2|TRBJ2-5|many
CASSRRTSGGLQETQYF
TGTGCCAGCAGCAGACGGACTAGCGGGGGGTTACAAGAGACCCAGTACTTC
>-|TRBV27|TRBJ1-1|few
CASSFQGGAEAFF
TGTGCCAGCAGTTTCCAGGGCGGTGCTGAAGCTTTCTTT
>-|TRBV27|TRBJ2-5|-
CASSLQGSEETQYF
TGTGCCAGCAGTTTACAGGGTAGCGAAGAGACCCAGTACTTC
>-|TRBV9|TRBJ1-6|few
CASRSDSYYNSPLHF
TGTGCCAGCAGAAGTGACAGCTACTATAATTCACCCCTCCACTTT
>-|TRBV11-2|TRBJ1-1|-
CASSLQTGREAFF
TGTGCCAGCAGCTTACAAACAGGACGTGAAGCTTTCTTT
>TRBD1|TRBV6-6|TRBJ1-2|-
CASSWTGSGYTF
TGTGCCAGCAGTTGGACAGGGAGTGGCTACACCTTC
>-|TRBV29-1|TRBJ2-2|-
CSVATSFTGELFF
TGCAGCGTGGCGACTAGTTTCACCGGGGAGCTGTTTTTT
>-|TRBV6-5|TRBJ1-1|many
CASSQGGLGTFF
TGTGCCAGCAGCCAGGGAGGGTTGGGGACTTTCTTT
>-|TRBV7-9|TRBJ2-5|-
CASSLVGTFSEETQYF
TGTGCCAGCAGCTTAGTAGGGACATTCTCCGAAGAGACCCAGTACTTC
>-|TRBV6-2/TRBV6-3|TRBJ2-5|-
CASSYFFEYQETQYF
TGTGCCAGCAGCTATTTTTTCGAGTACCAAGAGACCCAGTACTTC